These T cell receptor beta chains were read from a single sample in a study of T cell changes during pregnancy in multiple sclerosis. Here immunoSEQ multiplex PCR was the method, and the copy in TCRdb shows in-frame clones only, minus some. The sample yields more than 80,000 clones, less than 95% seen once. The source was peripheral blood, collected after pregnancy. These receptors all come from a female donor with multiple sclerosis, enrolled in a pregnancy study. The CDR3 runs from the conserved cysteine through the conserved F or W. D genes are given only for firm matches. For some rows the clone size is stated as once, few or many, or as a class when expanded; others skip it.

d_call: TRBD1; v_call: TRBV7-8; clone_size: NA; j_call: TRBJ1-1; cdr3_nt: TGTGCCAGCAGCTTCGGGACAGACACACCAGCTTTCTTT; cdr3_aa: CASSFGTDTPAFF
d_call: TRBD2; v_call: TRBV28; clone_size: NA; j_call: TRBJ2-1; cdr3_nt: TGTGCCAGCAGTTTCCGCGGGAGGTCCTACAATGAGCAGTTCTTC; cdr3_aa: CASSFRGRSYNEQFF
d_call: NA; v_call: TRBV18; clone_size: NA; j_call: TRBJ2-7; cdr3_nt: TGTGCCAGCTCACCACGCGGAAGGGGCAACTCCTACGAGCAGTACTTC; cdr3_aa: CASSPRGRGNSYEQYF
d_call: TRBD1; v_call: TRBV28; clone_size: few; j_call: TRBJ1-2; cdr3_nt: TGTGCCAGCAGCTCTCCGACAGGGGGATTCTATGGCTACACCTTC; cdr3_aa: CASSSPTGGFYGYTF
d_call: NA; v_call: TRBV28; clone_size: NA; j_call: TRBJ1-5; cdr3_nt: TGTGCCAGCAGTTTGGGGGGTAGGTGGAATCAGCCCCAGCATTTT; cdr3_aa: CASSLGGRWNQPQHF
d_call: TRBD1; v_call: TRBV6-6; clone_size: NA; j_call: TRBJ2-3; cdr3_nt: TGTGCCAGCAGTTCTCCATCTGGGACAGGGGCCGATACGCAGTATTTT; cdr3_aa: CASSSPSGTGADTQYF
d_call: NA; v_call: TRBV5-4; clone_size: NA; j_call: TRBJ1-1; cdr3_nt: TGTGCCAGCACCCCGGGGGGGCCCACTGCCGAAGCTTTCTTT; cdr3_aa: CASTPGGPTAEAFF
d_call: TRBD2; v_call: TRBV9; clone_size: NA; j_call: TRBJ2-1; cdr3_nt: TGTGCCAGCAGTGCCGGGACTAGCGGATACAATGAGCAGTTCTTC; cdr3_aa: CASSAGTSGYNEQFF
d_call: NA; v_call: TRBV5-8; clone_size: NA; j_call: TRBJ2-3; cdr3_nt: TGTGCCAGCAGCTTAAGGTTTTTGGCAGGGGTGACAGATACGCAGTATTTT; cdr3_aa: CASSLRFLAGVTDTQYF
d_call: NA; v_call: TRBV2; clone_size: NA; j_call: TRBJ2-7; cdr3_nt: TGTGCCAGCAGTGTTCAGTCCTACGAGCAGTACTTC; cdr3_aa: CASSVQSYEQYF
d_call: TRBD1; v_call: TRBV5-1; clone_size: NA; j_call: TRBJ1-2; cdr3_nt: TGCGCCAGCAGCAGAACCACAGGGGGCGGCTATGGCTACACCTTC; cdr3_aa: CASSRTTGGGYGYTF
d_call: TRBD1; v_call: TRBV6-1; clone_size: NA; j_call: TRBJ2-7; cdr3_nt: TGTGCCAGCAGTGAGACAGGGGGCGCTGGTAGCGACGAGCAGTACTTC; cdr3_aa: CASSETGGAGSDEQYF
d_call: TRBD1; v_call: TRBV19; clone_size: NA; j_call: TRBJ2-7; cdr3_nt: TGTGCCAGTAGTACCTCGGACAGGGTCTCCGAGCAGTACTTC; cdr3_aa: CASSTSDRVSEQYF
d_call: NA; v_call: TRBV5-1; clone_size: NA; j_call: TRBJ1-5; cdr3_nt: TGCGCCAGCAGTCCTGGGCCTCCGACGGTCAATCAGCCCCAGCATTTT; cdr3_aa: CASSPGPPTVNQPQHF
d_call: NA; v_call: TRBV11-2; clone_size: NA; j_call: TRBJ1-4; cdr3_nt: TGTGCCAGCAGCCGCGGACAGTCTAATGAAAAACTGTTTTTT; cdr3_aa: CASSRGQSNEKLFF
d_call: TRBD1; v_call: TRBV7-3; clone_size: NA; j_call: TRBJ2-1; cdr3_nt: TGTGCCAGCAGCTTAGGCACCGGGACAGGGCAGTTCTTC; cdr3_aa: CASSLGTGTGQFF
d_call: NA; v_call: TRBV7-9; clone_size: once; j_call: TRBJ2-1; cdr3_nt: TGTGCCAGCAGCTTAAGCGGCAATGAGCAGTTCTTC; cdr3_aa: CASSLSGNEQFF
d_call: TRBD1; v_call: TRBV2; clone_size: NA; j_call: TRBJ2-7; cdr3_nt: TGTGCCAGCAGTCGAATAGGGACAGGGTCCTACGAGCAGTACTTC; cdr3_aa: CASSRIGTGSYEQYF
d_call: NA; v_call: TRBV19; clone_size: once; j_call: TRBJ2-2; cdr3_nt: TGTGCCAGTAGTATAGCACTGGGAGCGAACACCGGGGAGCTGTTTTTT; cdr3_aa: CASSIALGANTGELFF
d_call: TRBD1; v_call: TRBV9; clone_size: few; j_call: TRBJ1-1; cdr3_nt: TGTGCCAGCAGCGTAGGGACAGGGGGAGTCAACACTGAAGCTTTCTTT; cdr3_aa: CASSVGTGGVNTEAFF
d_call: NA; v_call: TRBV6-4; clone_size: NA; j_call: TRBJ2-3; cdr3_nt: TGTGCCAGCACCCAACTAGCCCTGGGTACGCAGTATTTT; cdr3_aa: CASTQLALGTQYF
d_call: NA; v_call: TRBV6-6; clone_size: NA; j_call: TRBJ2-3; cdr3_nt: TGTGCCAGCAGTTATAGCGGCCCTGGGGCAGATACGCAGTATTTT; cdr3_aa: CASSYSGPGADTQYF
d_call: NA; v_call: TRBV6-5; clone_size: NA; j_call: TRBJ1-1; cdr3_nt: TGTGCCAGCAGTTACGACAGGTGGAACACTGAAGCTTTCTTT; cdr3_aa: CASSYDRWNTEAFF
d_call: NA; v_call: TRBV4-1; clone_size: NA; j_call: TRBJ1-6; cdr3_nt: TGCGCCAGCAGCCCGTGGGCCGGACTTAATTCACCCCTCCACTTT; cdr3_aa: CASSPWAGLNSPLHF
d_call: NA; v_call: TRBV30; clone_size: NA; j_call: TRBJ1-1; cdr3_nt: TGTGCCTGGAGTGTATCGCTAGTAGCTTTCTTT; cdr3_aa: CAWSVSLVAFF
d_call: NA; v_call: TRBV30; clone_size: NA; j_call: TRBJ1-4; cdr3_nt: TGTGCCTGGAGTCGGGAGGGCGAGGCTAATGAAAAACTGTTTTTT; cdr3_aa: CAWSREGEANEKLFF
d_call: NA; v_call: TRBV30; clone_size: NA; j_call: TRBJ2-7; cdr3_nt: TGTGCCTTAGGGACATACTACGAGCAGTACTTC; cdr3_aa: CALGTYYEQYF
d_call: NA; v_call: TRBV28; clone_size: NA; j_call: TRBJ1-1; cdr3_nt: TGTGCCAGCAGTTTCGTTATGAACACTGAAGCTTTCTTT; cdr3_aa: CASSFVMNTEAFF
d_call: TRBD2; v_call: TRBV7-2; clone_size: NA; j_call: TRBJ2-1; cdr3_nt: TGTGCCAGCAGGCCGAGGACTAGCGGGGCCTACAATGAGCAGTTCTTC; cdr3_aa: CASRPRTSGAYNEQFF
d_call: TRBD1; v_call: TRBV6-5; clone_size: NA; j_call: TRBJ1-6; cdr3_nt: TGTGCCAGCAGTGAGGGGACAGGGAGTTCACCCCTCCACTTT; cdr3_aa: CASSEGTGSSPLHF
d_call: NA; v_call: TRBV10-2; clone_size: NA; j_call: TRBJ1-1; cdr3_nt: TGCGCCAGCAGTGTCCGGGTGAACACTGAAGCTTTCTTT; cdr3_aa: CASSVRVNTEAFF
d_call: TRBD1; v_call: TRBV18; clone_size: NA; j_call: TRBJ2-3; cdr3_nt: TGTGCCAGCTCACCGAGGGGGCTTAGCACAGATACGCAGTATTTT; cdr3_aa: CASSPRGLSTDTQYF
d_call: TRBD1; v_call: TRBV7-2; clone_size: NA; j_call: TRBJ1-1; cdr3_nt: TGTGCCAGCAGCTTAAGACAGGGAGGAACTGAAGCTTTCTTT; cdr3_aa: CASSLRQGGTEAFF
d_call: NA; v_call: TRBV19; clone_size: NA; j_call: TRBJ1-5; cdr3_nt: TGTGCCAGCAACGAGTATAGCAATCAGCCCCAGCATTTT; cdr3_aa: CASNEYSNQPQHF
d_call: NA; v_call: TRBV27; clone_size: NA; j_call: TRBJ1-2; cdr3_nt: TGTGCCAGCAGTTTATCGAGCGACAGTTACGGCTACACCTTC; cdr3_aa: CASSLSSDSYGYTF
d_call: NA; v_call: TRBV18; clone_size: NA; j_call: TRBJ2-6; cdr3_nt: TGTGCCTTCAGATCCTCTGGGGCCAACGTCCTGACTTTC; cdr3_aa: CAFRSSGANVLTF
d_call: TRBD1; v_call: TRBV29-1; clone_size: NA; j_call: TRBJ1-1; cdr3_nt: TGCAGCGCCGGGACAGGGGGGAACACTGAAGCTTTCTTT; cdr3_aa: CSAGTGGNTEAFF
d_call: TRBD2; v_call: TRBV5-1; clone_size: NA; j_call: TRBJ2-1; cdr3_nt: TGCGCCAGCAGCTTGGGGGGACTAGCGGGATCCTACAATGAGCAGTTCTTC; cdr3_aa: CASSLGGLAGSYNEQFF
d_call: NA; v_call: TRBV6-1; clone_size: NA; j_call: TRBJ2-7; cdr3_nt: TGTGCCAGCAGTGAACGGGGTGGGGTAGGGAACGAGCAGTACTTC; cdr3_aa: CASSERGGVGNEQYF
d_call: TRBD1; v_call: TRBV4-2; clone_size: NA; j_call: TRBJ1-2; cdr3_nt: TGTGCCAGCAGCCAACGGACAGGGAGGCAAGGTTATGGCTACACCTTC; cdr3_aa: CASSQRTGRQGYGYTF
d_call: NA; v_call: TRBV19; clone_size: NA; j_call: TRBJ2-6; cdr3_nt: TGTGCCAGTAGTATCGCGGGGACCCCTGGGGCCAACGTCCTGACTTTC; cdr3_aa: CASSIAGTPGANVLTF
d_call: TRBD1; v_call: TRBV27; clone_size: once; j_call: TRBJ2-7; cdr3_nt: TGTGCCAGCAGTCCCTGGGGCGGACAGGGGTTGTGGGAGCAGTACTTC; cdr3_aa: CASSPWGGQGLWEQYF
d_call: TRBD1; v_call: TRBV7-6; clone_size: NA; j_call: TRBJ1-6; cdr3_nt: TGTGCCAGCAGCTCCACAGGGGCCCAGACACCCCTCCACTTT; cdr3_aa: CASSSTGAQTPLHF
d_call: TRBD2; v_call: TRBV5-1; clone_size: once; j_call: TRBJ2-3; cdr3_nt: TGCGCCAGCAGCAAAACTAGCGGGGGGAGAGGGTATACGCAGTATTTT; cdr3_aa: CASSKTSGGRGYTQYF
d_call: TRBD1; v_call: TRBV28; clone_size: NA; j_call: TRBJ1-2; cdr3_nt: TGTGCCAGCACCTCCACCCCGGGACAGGGGAACTATGGCTACACCTTC; cdr3_aa: CASTSTPGQGNYGYTF
d_call: NA; v_call: TRBV10-3; clone_size: NA; j_call: TRBJ2-1; cdr3_nt: TGTGCCATCAGTGAGCCCGCTGCGGGGTTTGGGGATGAGCAGTTCTTC; cdr3_aa: CAISEPAAGFGDEQFF
d_call: NA; v_call: TRBV27; clone_size: NA; j_call: TRBJ2-2; cdr3_nt: TGTGCCAGCAGTCTGAATCAGGGTTACACCGGGGAGCTGTTTTTT; cdr3_aa: CASSLNQGYTGELFF
d_call: NA; v_call: TRBV6-1; clone_size: NA; j_call: TRBJ1-1; cdr3_nt: TGTGCCAGCAGTGAATTTTGGGAAGGGAGAGCTTTCTTT; cdr3_aa: CASSEFWEGRAFF
d_call: NA; v_call: TRBV6-1; clone_size: NA; j_call: TRBJ2-7; cdr3_nt: TGTGCCAGCAGTGAAAGGGGCCCCTACGAGCAGTACTTC; cdr3_aa: CASSERGPYEQYF
d_call: TRBD1; v_call: TRBV6-4; clone_size: once; j_call: TRBJ1-2; cdr3_nt: TGTGCCAGCAGGGGACAGGGTAACTATGGCTACACCTTC; cdr3_aa: CASRGQGNYGYTF
d_call: TRBD1; v_call: TRBV7-2; clone_size: NA; j_call: TRBJ1-4; cdr3_nt: TGTGCCAGCAGCCCCCGACAGGGGGTAACTAATGAAAAACTGTTTTTT; cdr3_aa: CASSPRQGVTNEKLFF
d_call: NA; v_call: TRBV4-2; clone_size: NA; j_call: TRBJ1-2; cdr3_nt: TGTGCCAGCAGCCAAGCCGCGACAGGCCGACTTGATGGCTACACCTTC; cdr3_aa: CASSQAATGRLDGYTF
d_call: NA; v_call: TRBV6-6; clone_size: NA; j_call: TRBJ2-1; cdr3_nt: TGTGCCAGCAAAAACGGGGAGCAGTTCTTC; cdr3_aa: CASKNGEQFF
d_call: NA; v_call: TRBV7-6; clone_size: NA; j_call: TRBJ2-3; cdr3_nt: TGTGCCAGCAGCCCTCTAAGCACAGATACGCAGTATTTT; cdr3_aa: CASSPLSTDTQYF
d_call: TRBD2; v_call: TRBV5-1; clone_size: NA; j_call: TRBJ2-2; cdr3_nt: TGCGCCAGCAGCTTAGCGGGGGGCGACACCGGGGAGCTGTTTTTT; cdr3_aa: CASSLAGGDTGELFF